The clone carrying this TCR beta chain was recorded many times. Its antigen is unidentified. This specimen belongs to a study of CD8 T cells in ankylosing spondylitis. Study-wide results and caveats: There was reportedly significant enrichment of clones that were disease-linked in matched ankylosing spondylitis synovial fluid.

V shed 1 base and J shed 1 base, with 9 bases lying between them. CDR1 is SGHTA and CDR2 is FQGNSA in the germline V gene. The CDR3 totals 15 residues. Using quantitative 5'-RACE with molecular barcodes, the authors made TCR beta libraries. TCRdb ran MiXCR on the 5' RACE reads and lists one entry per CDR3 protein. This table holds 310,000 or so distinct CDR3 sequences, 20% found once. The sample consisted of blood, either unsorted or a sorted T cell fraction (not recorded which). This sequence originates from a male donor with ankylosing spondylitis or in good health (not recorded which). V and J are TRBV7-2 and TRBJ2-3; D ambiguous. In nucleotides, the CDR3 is TGTGCCAGCAGCTTAGGACCCGCTGGCACAGATACGCAGTATTTT. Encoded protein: CASSLGPAGTDTQYF.